This paragraph reports one TCR beta chain. Its antigen is not identified. Libraries were prepared by immunoSEQ multiplex PCR; TCRdb keeps only in-frame clonotypes and omits some of them. The sample carries around 300,000 clones, approximately 90% recorded once. Trimming took 3 bases from V and 0 from J; bases not matched to a gene: 5. CDR3 length: 16 amino acids. Germline CDR1 and CDR2: LNHDA and SQIVND (reference sequence). The treatment denotes: roughly 19 received Ad26.COV2.S at low or high dose, single or two shots; roughly 5 received placebo; per-sample allocation not given. On day 63 after the first injection, vaccine and placebo recipients gave samples. The vaccine delivered Wuhan-strain SARS-CoV-2 spike through an Ad26 vector. This entry comes from a study of Ad26.COV2.S vaccination and SARS-CoV-2 variants. Looking at the study overall: Administration of Ad26.COV2.S was intramuscular, either once or twice 56 days apart. Findings and caveats of the study: Vaccinated individuals (as opposed to placebo recipients) had higher spike-specific TCR breadth. A substantial breadth of spike-specific CD8+ and CD4+ T cell responses after vaccination has been reported.

The source of this sequence is a person between 18 and 60 years old who received the Ad26.COV2.S COVID-19 vaccine or a placebo. The starting material was peripheral blood, obtained in a trial of Ad26.COV2.S vaccine versus placebo. V gene TRBV19 combines with J gene TRBJ2-3, with TRBD1 matching over 8 bases. The chain's CDR3 is CASSMATGASTDTQYF. CDR3 coding DNA: TGTGCCAGTAGTATGGCGACAGGGGCTAGCACAGATACGCAGTATTTT.